This TCR beta chain comes out of a study of post-analysis software for immune sequencing data. The V end lost 6 bases, the J end lost 1 base, and 15 bases lay between the germline ends. Germline values: CDR1 MNHEY, CDR2 SVGEGT. The CDR3 totals 15 residues. To note about this clonotype: The antigen is unknown.

TCR beta libraries were prepared from cDNA with unique molecular identifiers. One entry per CDR3 protein, called by TCRdb with MiXCR from the PCR reads. Here the sample spans roughly 580,000 distinct CDR3 sequences, roughly two fifths being singletons. Study-level findings and limits: In patients, TRBV5-6, TRBV5-1 and TRBV20-1 belonged to five or six TRBV segments found more frequently than in controls.

This sequence was found in a girl under 18 with multiple sclerosis. The sequenced sample consisted of blood. This chain joins TRBV6-2 or TRBV6-3 and TRBJ1-2; D is unresolved. CDR3 loop: CASRAAGESNYGYTF. The CDR3 DNA sequence: TGTGCCAGCAGGGCCGCAGGCGAGAGTAACTATGGCTACACCTTC.